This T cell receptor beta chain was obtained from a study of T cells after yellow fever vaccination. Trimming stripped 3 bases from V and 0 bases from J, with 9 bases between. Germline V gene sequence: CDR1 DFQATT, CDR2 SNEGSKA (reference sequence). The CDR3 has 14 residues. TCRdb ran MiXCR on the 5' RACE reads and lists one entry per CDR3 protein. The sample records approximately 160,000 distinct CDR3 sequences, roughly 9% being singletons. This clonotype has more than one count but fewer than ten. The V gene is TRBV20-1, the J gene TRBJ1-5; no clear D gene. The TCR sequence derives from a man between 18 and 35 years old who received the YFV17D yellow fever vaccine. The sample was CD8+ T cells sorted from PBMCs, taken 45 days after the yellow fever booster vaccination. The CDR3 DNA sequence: TGCAGTGCTAGCGTCGGGTATAGCAATCAGCCCCAGCATTTT. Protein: CSASVGYSNQPQHF.